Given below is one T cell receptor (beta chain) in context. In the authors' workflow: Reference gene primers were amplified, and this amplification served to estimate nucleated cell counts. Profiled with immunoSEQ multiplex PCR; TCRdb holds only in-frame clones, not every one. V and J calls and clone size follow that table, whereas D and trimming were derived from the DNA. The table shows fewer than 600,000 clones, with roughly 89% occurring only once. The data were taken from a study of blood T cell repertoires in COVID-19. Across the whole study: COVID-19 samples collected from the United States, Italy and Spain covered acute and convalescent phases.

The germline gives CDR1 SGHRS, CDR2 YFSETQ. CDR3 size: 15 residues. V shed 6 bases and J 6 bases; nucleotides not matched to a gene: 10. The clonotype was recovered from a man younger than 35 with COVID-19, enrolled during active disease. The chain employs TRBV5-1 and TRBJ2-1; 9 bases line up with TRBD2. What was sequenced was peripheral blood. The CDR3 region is CASNPGTSRSNEQFF. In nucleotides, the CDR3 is TGCGCCAGCAACCCCGGGACTAGCCGATCCAATGAGCAGTTCTTC. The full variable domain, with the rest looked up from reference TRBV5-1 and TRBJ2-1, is KAGVTQTPRYLIKTRGQQVTLSCSPISGHRSVSWYQQTPGQGLQFLFEYFSETQRNKGNFPGRFSGRQFSNSRSEMNVSTLELGDSALYLCASNPGTSRSNEQFFGPGTRLTVL.